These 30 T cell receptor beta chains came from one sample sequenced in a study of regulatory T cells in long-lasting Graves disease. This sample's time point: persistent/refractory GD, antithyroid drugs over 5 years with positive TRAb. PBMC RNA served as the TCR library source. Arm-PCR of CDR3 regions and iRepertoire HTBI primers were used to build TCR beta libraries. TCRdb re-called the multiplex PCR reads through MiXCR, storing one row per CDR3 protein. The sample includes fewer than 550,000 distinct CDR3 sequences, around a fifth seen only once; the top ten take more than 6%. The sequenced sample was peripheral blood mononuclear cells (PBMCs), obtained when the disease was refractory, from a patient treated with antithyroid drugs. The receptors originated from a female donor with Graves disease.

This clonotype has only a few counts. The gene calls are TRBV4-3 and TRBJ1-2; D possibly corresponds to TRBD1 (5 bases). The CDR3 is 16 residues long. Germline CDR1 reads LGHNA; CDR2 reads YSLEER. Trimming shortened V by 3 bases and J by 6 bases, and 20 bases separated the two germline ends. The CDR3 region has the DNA TGCGCCAGCAGCCACGGACCACAGACAGCGGCGCATGGCTACACCTTC. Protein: CASSHGPQTAAHGYTF.

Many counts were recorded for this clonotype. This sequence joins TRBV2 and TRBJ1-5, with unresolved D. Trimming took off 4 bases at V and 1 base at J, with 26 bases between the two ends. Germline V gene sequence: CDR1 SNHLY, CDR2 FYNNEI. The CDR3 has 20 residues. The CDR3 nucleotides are TGTGCCAGCAGTGTCAGTATTGGGCAGGCTTCGAAGTCGAGCAATCAGCCCCAGCATTTT. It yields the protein CASSVSIGQASKSSNQPQHF. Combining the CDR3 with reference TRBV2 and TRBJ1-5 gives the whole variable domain EPEVTQTPSHQVTQMGQEVILRCVPISNHLYFYWYRQILGQKVEFLVSFYNNEISEKSEIFDDQFSVERPDGSNFTLKIRSTKLEDSAMYFCASSVSIGQASKSSNQPQHFGDGTRLSIL.

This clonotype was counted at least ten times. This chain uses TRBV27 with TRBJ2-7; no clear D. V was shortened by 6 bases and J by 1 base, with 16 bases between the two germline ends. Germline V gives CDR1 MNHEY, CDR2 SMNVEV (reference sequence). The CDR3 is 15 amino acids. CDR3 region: CASSLAGFASYEQYF. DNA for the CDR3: TGTGCCAGCAGCCTCGCCGGGTTTGCATCCTACGAGCAGTACTTC.

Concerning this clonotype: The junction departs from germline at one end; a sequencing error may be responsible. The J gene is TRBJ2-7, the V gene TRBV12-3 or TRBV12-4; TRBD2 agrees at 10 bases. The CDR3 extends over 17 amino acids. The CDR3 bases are TGTGCCAGCGGTTTAGCGATACTAGCGGGAATTGAGAACGAGCAGTACTTC. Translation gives CASGLAILAGIENEQYF.

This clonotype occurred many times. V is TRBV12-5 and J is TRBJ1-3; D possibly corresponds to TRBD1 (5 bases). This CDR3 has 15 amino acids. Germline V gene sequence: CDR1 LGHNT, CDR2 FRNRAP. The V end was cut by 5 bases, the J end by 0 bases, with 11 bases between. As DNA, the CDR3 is TGTGCTAGTGGTCGGACCGGGGGCTCTGGAAACACCATATATTTT. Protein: CASGRTGGSGNTIYF.

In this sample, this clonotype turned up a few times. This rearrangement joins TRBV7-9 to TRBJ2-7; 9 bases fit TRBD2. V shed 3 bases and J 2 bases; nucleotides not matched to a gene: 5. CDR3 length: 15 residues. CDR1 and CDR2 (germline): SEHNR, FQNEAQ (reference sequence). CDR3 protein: CASSFAGGPAYEQYF. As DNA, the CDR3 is TGTGCCAGCAGCTTTGCGGGAGGGCCGGCCTACGAGCAGTACTTC.

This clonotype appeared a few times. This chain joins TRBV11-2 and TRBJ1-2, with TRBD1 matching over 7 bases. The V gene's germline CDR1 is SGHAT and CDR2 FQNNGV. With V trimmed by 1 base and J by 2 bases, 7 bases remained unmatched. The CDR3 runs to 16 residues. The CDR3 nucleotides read TGTGCCAGCAGCTTAGCTCTTGGACAGGCCAACTATGGCTACACCTTC. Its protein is CASSLALGQANYGYTF.

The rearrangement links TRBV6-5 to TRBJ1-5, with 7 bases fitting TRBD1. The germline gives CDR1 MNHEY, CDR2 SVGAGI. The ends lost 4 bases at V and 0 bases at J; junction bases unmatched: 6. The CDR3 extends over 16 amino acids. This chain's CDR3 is CASSLRTGYSNQPQHF. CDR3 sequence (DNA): TGTGCCAGCAGTTTGAGGACAGGATATAGCAATCAGCCCCAGCATTTT.

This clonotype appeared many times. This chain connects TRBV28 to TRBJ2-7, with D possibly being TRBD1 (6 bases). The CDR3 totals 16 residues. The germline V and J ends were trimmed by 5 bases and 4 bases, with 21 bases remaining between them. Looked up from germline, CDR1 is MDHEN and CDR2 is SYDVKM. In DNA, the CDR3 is TGTGCCAGCAGTATCAGGGTTGGTAGGGGGACGTACGAGCAGTACTTC. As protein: CASSIRVGRGTYEQYF.

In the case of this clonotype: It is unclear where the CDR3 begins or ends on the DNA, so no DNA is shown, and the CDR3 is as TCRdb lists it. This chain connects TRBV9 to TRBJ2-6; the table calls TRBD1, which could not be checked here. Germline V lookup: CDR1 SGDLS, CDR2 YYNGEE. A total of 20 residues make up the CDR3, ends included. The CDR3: CASSVGQGNSGHSGANVPTF.

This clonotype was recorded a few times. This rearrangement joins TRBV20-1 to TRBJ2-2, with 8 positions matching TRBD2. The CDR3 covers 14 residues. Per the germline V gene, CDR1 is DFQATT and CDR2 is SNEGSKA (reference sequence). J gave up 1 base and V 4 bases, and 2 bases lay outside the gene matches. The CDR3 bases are TGCAGTGCTACTAGCGGGTGGAACACCGGGGAGCTGTTTTTT. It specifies CSATSGWNTGELFF.

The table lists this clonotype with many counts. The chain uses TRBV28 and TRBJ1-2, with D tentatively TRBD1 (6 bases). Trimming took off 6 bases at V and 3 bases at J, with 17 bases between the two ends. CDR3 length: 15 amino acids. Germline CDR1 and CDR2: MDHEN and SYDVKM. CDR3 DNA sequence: TGTGCCAGCAGGCCGAACGGGGGCGCTGACTATGGCTACACCTTC. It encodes CASRPNGGADYGYTF.

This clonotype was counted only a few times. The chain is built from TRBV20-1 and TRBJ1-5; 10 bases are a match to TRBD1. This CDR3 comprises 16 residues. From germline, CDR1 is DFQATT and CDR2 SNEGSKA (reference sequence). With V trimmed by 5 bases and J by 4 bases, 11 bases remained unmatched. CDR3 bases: TGCAGTGCTTACCCGGGACAGGGGATCGGGAATCAGCCCCAGCATTTT. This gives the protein CSAYPGQGIGNQPQHF.

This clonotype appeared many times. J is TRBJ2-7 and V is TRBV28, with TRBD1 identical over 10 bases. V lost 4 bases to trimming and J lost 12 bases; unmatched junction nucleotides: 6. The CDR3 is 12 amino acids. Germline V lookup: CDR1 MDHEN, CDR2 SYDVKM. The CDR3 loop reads CASSSGTGVVYF. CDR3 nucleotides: TGTGCCAGCAGTTCTGGGACAGGGGTAGTGTACTTC.

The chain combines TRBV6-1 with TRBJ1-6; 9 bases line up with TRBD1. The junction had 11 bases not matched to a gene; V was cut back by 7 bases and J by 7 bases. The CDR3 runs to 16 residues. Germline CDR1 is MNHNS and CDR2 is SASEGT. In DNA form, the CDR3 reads TGTGCCAGCACCAGGGGGGGGGACAGGGACAATTCACCCCTCCACTTT. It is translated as CASTRGGDRDNSPLHF.

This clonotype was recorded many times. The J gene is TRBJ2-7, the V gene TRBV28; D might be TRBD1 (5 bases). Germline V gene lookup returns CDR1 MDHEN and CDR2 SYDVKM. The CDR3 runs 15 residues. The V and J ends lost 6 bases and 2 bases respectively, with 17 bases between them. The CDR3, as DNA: TGTGCCAGCAGCCCCTATTGGGGCAGGACCTACGAGCAGTACTTC. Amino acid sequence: CASSPYWGRTYEQYF.

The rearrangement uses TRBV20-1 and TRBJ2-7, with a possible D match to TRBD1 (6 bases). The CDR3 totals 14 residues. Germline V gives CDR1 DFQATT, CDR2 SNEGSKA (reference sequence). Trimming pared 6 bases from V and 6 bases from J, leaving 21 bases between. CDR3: CSALGALVEGEQYF. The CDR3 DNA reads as TGCAGTGCGTTGGGGGCTTTGGTGGAAGGCGAGCAGTACTTC.

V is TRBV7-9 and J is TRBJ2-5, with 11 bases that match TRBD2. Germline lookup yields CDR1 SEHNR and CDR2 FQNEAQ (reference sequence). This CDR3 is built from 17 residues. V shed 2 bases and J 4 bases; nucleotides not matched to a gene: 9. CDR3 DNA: TGTGCCAGCAGCTTAAAATCCCTAGCGGGAGGTGGAGAGACCCAGTACTTC. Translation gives CASSLKSLAGGGETQYF.

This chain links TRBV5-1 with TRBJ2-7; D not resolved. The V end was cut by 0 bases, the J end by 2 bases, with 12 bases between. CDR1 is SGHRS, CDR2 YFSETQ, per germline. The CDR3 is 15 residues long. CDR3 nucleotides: TGCGCCAGCAGCTTGGGGTCAGTCCGAGCCTACGAGCAGTACTTC. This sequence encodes CASSLGSVRAYEQYF.

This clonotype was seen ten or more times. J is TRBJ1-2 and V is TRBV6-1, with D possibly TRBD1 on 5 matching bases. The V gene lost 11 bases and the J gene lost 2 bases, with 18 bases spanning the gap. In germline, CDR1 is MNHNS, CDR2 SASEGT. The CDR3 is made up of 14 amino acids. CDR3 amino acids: CAARRYAGNYGYTF. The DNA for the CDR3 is TGTGCCGCACGTCGTTACGCAGGGAACTATGGCTACACCTTC.

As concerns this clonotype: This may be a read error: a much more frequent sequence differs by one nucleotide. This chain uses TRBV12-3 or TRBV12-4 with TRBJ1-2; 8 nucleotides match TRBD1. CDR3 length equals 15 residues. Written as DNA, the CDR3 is TGTGCCGGCAGTTTACCGCAGGGGGCGCTTCGTGGCTACACCTTC. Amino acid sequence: CAGSLPQGALRGYTF.

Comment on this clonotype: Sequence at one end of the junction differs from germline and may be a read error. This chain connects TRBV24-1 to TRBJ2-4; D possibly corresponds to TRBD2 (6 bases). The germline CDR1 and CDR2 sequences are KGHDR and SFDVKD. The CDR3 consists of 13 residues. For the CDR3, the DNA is TGTGCCACCAGTGATCGGGGGAGGACAAGGAAGTTCTTC. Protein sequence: CATSDRGRTRKFF.

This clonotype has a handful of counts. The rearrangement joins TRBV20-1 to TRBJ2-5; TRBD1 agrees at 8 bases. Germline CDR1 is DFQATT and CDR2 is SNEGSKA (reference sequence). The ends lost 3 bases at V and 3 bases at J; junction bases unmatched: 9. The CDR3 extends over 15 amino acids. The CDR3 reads CSARSGDRTKETQYF. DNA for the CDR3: TGCAGTGCTAGGTCGGGGGACAGGACTAAAGAGACCCAGTACTTC.

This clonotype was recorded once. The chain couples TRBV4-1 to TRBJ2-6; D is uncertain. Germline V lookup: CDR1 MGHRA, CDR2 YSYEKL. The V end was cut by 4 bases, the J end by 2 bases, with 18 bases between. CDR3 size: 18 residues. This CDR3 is CASSLVMERPAGANVLTF. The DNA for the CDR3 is TGCGCCAGCAGCCTGGTGATGGAGCGACCGGCTGGGGCCAACGTCCTGACTTTC.

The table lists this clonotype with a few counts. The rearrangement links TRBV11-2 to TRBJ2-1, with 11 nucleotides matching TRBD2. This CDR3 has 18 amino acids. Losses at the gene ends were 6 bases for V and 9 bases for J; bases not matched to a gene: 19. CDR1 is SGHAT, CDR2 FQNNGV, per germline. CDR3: CASRPLPSGTSGIAEQFF. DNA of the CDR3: TGTGCCAGCAGGCCCTTACCCTCCGGGACTAGCGGAATCGCTGAGCAGTTCTTC.

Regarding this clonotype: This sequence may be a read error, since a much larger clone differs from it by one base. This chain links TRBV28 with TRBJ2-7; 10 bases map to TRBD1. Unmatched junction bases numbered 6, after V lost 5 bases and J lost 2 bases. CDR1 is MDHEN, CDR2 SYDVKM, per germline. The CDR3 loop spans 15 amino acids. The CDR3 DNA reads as TGTGCCAGCAGTCACGGACAGGGGGGGACCTACGAGCAGTACTTC. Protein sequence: CASSHGQGGTYEQYF.

This chain's CDR3 is CASSYGALNEKLFF. DNA for the CDR3: TGTGCCAGCAGTTACGGGGCCCTTAATGAAAAACTGTTTTTT. This chain connects TRBV6-5 to TRBJ1-4, with D perhaps TRBD1 (5 bases). Trimming removed 2 bases from V and 4 bases from J, with 8 bases in between. The CDR3 totals 14 residues. Germline CDR1 is MNHEY and CDR2 is SVGAGI.

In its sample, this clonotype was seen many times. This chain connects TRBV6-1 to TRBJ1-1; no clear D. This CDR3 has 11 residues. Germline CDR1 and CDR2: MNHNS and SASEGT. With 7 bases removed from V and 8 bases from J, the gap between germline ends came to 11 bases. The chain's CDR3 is CASKTLGEAFF. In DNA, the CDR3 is TGTGCCAGCAAAACCCTCGGAGAAGCTTTCTTT.

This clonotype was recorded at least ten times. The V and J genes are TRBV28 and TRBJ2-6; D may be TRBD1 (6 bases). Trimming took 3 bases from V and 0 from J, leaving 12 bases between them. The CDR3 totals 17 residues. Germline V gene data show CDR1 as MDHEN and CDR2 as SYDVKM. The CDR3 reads CASSLSRGVSGANVLTF. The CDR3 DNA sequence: TGTGCCAGCAGTTTGAGCAGGGGCGTCTCTGGGGCCAACGTCCTGACTTTC.

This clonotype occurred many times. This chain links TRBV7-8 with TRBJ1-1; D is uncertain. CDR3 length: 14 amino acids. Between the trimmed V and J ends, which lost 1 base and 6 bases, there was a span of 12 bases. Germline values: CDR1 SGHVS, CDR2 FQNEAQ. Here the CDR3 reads CASSLEADNAEAFF. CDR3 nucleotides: TGTGCCAGCAGCTTAGAGGCAGACAATGCTGAAGCTTTCTTT.